These 3 T cell receptor beta chains share one sample of origin, sequenced in a study of shared clonotypes between healthy human individuals. The protocol was immunoSEQ multiplex PCR, while the TCRdb copy is restricted to in-frame clones and leaves out a portion. This sample has 660,000 or so clones, with roughly 95% found just once. The naive CD8 fraction comprised CD45RO-negative cells positively selected for CCR7 and excluded terminally differentiated effector memory CD45RA+ cells. The sample was naive CD8+ T cells sorted from blood. These TCRs come from a woman in her twenties or thirties in good health.

This rearrangement joins TRBV28 to TRBJ1-5, with 10 bases fitting TRBD1. Germline loops: CDR1 MDHEN, CDR2 SYDVKM. This CDR3 is built from 14 residues. The trim removed 6 bases at V and 6 bases at J, leaving 5 bases unmatched. This CDR3 reads CASSPTGGPQPQHF. CDR3 coding DNA: TGTGCCAGCAGCCCGACAGGGGGCCCTCAGCCCCAGCATTTT.

The rearrangement uses TRBV29-1 and TRBJ1-1; D perhaps matches TRBD1 (6 bases). V dropped 6 bases and J dropped 1 base, with 18 bases sitting between them. Germline V gene data show CDR1 as SQVTM and CDR2 as ANQGSEA. This CDR3 spans 15 amino acids. The CDR3 DNA sequence: TGCAGCGTGGGGGCGACGGGGGCAGGGAACACTGAAGCTTTCTTT. This sequence encodes CSVGATGAGNTEAFF.

This rearrangement joins TRBV15 to TRBJ1-3; D gene ambiguous. This CDR3 spans 15 amino acids. The ends were cut back, 4 bases at V and 2 bases at J, with 12 bases in the middle. The germline gives CDR1 LNHNV, CDR2 YYDKDF (reference sequence). The CDR3: CATSTSTVAGNTIYF. DNA for the CDR3: TGTGCCACCAGCACTTCGACGGTAGCTGGAAACACCATATATTTT.